The 23 T cell receptor beta chains below come from one sample, sequenced in a study of shared clonotypes between healthy human individuals. As defined, naive CD8 cells were CD45RO-negative and positively selected for CCR7, with terminally differentiated effector memory CD45RA+ cells excluded. Assay: immunoSEQ multiplex PCR; the TCRdb copy retains only in-frame clones and omits some. The profile shows about 580,000 clones, 98% of them singletons. Material: naive CD8+ T cells sorted from blood. These receptors were taken from a man aged 25-45 years in good health.

This clone has just one count. The chain has TRBV15 and TRBJ2-7; TRBD1 or TRBD2 may be the D gene (5 bases each). Looked up from germline, CDR1 is LNHNV and CDR2 is YYDKDF (reference sequence). This CDR3 contains 15 residues. Trimming stripped 1 base from V and 4 bases from J, with 14 bases between. The CDR3 nucleotides read TGTGCCACCAGCAGAGCCCGGGGACGGACATACGAGCAGTACTTC. It yields the protein CATSRARGRTYEQYF. The variable domain in full, with the rest retrieved from reference TRBV15 and TRBJ2-7, is DAMVIQNPRYQVTQFGKPVTLSCSQTLNHNVMYWYQQKSSQAPKLLFHYYDKDFNNEADTPDNFQSRRPNTSFCFLDIRSPGLGDTAMYLCATSRARGRTYEQYFGPGTRLTVT.

V is TRBV13 and J is TRBJ2-5; possibly TRBD2 for D (5 bases). The CDR3 has 13 amino acids. Per germline, CDR1 PRHDT and CDR2 FYEKMQ (reference sequence). Deletions cut 3 bases from V and 5 bases from J, with 10 bases between. CDR3 in amino acids: CASSLTSGETQYF. The CDR3 region has the DNA TGTGCCAGCAGCTTGACCTCGGGGGAGACCCAGTACTTC.

This chain links TRBV11-2 with TRBJ2-3; D remains unclear. The CDR3 contains 16 residues. Trimming took 7 bases from V and 2 from J, leaving 19 bases between them. Germline V gene data show CDR1 as SGHAT and CDR2 as FQNNGV. The CDR3 DNA sequence: TGTGCCAGCATCGCGACACAGCACTCCTTCACAGATACGCAGTATTTT. Protein: CASIATQHSFTDTQYF. Filled out from reference TRBV11-2 and TRBJ2-3, the complete variable domain reads EAGVAQSPRYKIIEKRQSVAFWCNPISGHATLYWYQQILGQGPKLLIQFQNNGVVDDSQLPKDRFSAERLKGVDSTLKIQPAKLEDSAVYLCASIATQHSFTDTQYFGPGTRLTVL.

About this clone: The same CDR3 also results from other DNA sequences found in this sample. The rearrangement uses TRBV9 and TRBJ2-2, with D unresolved. Germline CDR1 is SGDLS and CDR2 is YYNGEE. The CDR3 loop spans 13 amino acids. Trimming removed 4 bases from V and 3 bases from J, with 7 bases in between. The CDR3 region has the DNA TGTGCCAGCAGCCCGCGGCACACCGGGGAGCTGTTTTTT. Translation gives CASSPRHTGELFF.

The rearrangement joins TRBV27 to TRBJ2-7, with D perhaps given as TRBD1 or TRBD2 (5 bases each). The V end was cut by 6 bases, the J end by 3 bases, with 21 bases between. The CDR3 is 16 residues long. CDR1 and CDR2 from the germline V gene are MNHEY and SMNVEV (reference sequence). The CDR3 loop reads CASSHFRDQLVYEQYF. The CDR3 nucleotides read TGTGCCAGCAGCCATTTTAGGGACCAATTAGTCTACGAGCAGTACTTC.

The chain carries TRBV7-3 and TRBJ2-1, with TRBD2 identical over 9 bases. The CDR3 totals 16 residues. Germline V gives CDR1 SGHTA, CDR2 FQGTGA. V was pared by 5 bases and J by 7 bases, with 12 bases of the junction left unmatched. Here the CDR3 reads CASSIGAGGHLNEQFF. The CDR3 bases are TGTGCCAGCAGCATTGGGGCGGGAGGGCATCTGAATGAGCAGTTCTTC.

This clone was seen a single time. This chain joins TRBV15 and TRBJ1-1, with D unclear. The V gene's germline CDR1 is LNHNV and CDR2 YYDKDF (reference sequence). There are 13 residues in the CDR3. V dropped 0 bases and J dropped 6 bases, with 8 bases sitting between them. CDR3 sequence: CATSRDGYAEAFF. DNA for the CDR3: TGTGCCACCAGCAGAGATGGCTACGCTGAAGCTTTCTTT.

This chain links TRBV29-1 with TRBJ1-3, with 8 positions matching TRBD1. CDR1 is SQVTM, CDR2 ANQGSEA, per germline. This CDR3 is built from 13 residues. V lost 8 bases and J lost 8; bases outside the gene matches: 11. The DNA for the CDR3 is TGCAGCACAGCCCAGGGGGCGCGGGACACCATATATTTT. Residues: CSTAQGARDTIYF. The full variable domain, its missing parts supplied by reference TRBV29-1 and TRBJ1-3, is SAVISQKPSRDICQRGTSLTIQCQVDSQVTMMFWYRQQPGQSLTLIATANQGSEATYESGFVIDKFPISRPNLTFSTLTVSNMSPEDSSIYLCSTAQGARDTIYFGEGSWLTVV.

The J gene is TRBJ2-3, the V gene TRBV7-6, with 9 positions matching TRBD2. The junction had 9 bases not matched to a gene; V was cut back by 2 bases and J by 3 bases. Germline V CDR1 and CDR2: SGHVS, FNYEAQ. The CDR3 is made up of 17 amino acids. CDR3 sequence reads: CASSLKLAGTLTDTQYF. Here the CDR3 DNA reads TGTGCCAGCAGCTTAAAACTAGCGGGTACTTTGACAGATACGCAGTATTTT. The variable domain in full, completed from reference TRBV7-6 and TRBJ2-3, reads GAGVSQSPRYKVTKRGQDVALRCDPISGHVSLYWYRQALGQGPEFLTYFNYEAQQDKSGLPNDRFSAERPEGSISTLTIQRTEQRDSAMYRCASSLKLAGTLTDTQYFGPGTRLTVL.

The sample holds one count of this clone. In DNA, the CDR3 is TGTGCCAGCAGCCTTCGGGGGGGCGAGGAGACCCAGTACTTC. It yields the protein CASSLRGGEETQYF. The chain carries TRBV13 and TRBJ2-5; 8 bases fit TRBD2. The junction had 7 bases not matched to a gene; V was cut back by 5 bases and J by 5 bases. Germline values: CDR1 PRHDT, CDR2 FYEKMQ (reference sequence). The length of the CDR3 is 14 residues.

V usage is TRBV2 and J usage is TRBJ1-1; D is unresolved. The CDR3 is made up of 15 amino acids. The germline V and J ends were trimmed by 1 base and 1 base, with 10 bases remaining between them. CDR1 and CDR2 (germline): SNHLY, FYNNEI. The CDR3 DNA is TGTGCCAGCAGTGAAGAACAAGAACGGAACACTGAAGCTTTCTTT. It encodes CASSEEQERNTEAFF.

V and J are TRBV5-4 and TRBJ2-5, with D perhaps given as TRBD1 or TRBD2 (5 bases each). Germline-derived CDR1 and CDR2 are SGHNT and YYREEE (reference sequence). Trimming cost V 4 bases and J 3 bases, with 13 bases left between them. The CDR3 runs to 14 residues. This CDR3 is CASSHTVGEETQYF. CDR3 coding DNA: TGTGCCAGCAGCCACACGGTGGGGGAAGAGACCCAGTACTTC.

The chain combines TRBV2 with TRBJ1-5; D remains unclear. The V gene lost 9 bases and the J gene lost 1 base, with 10 bases spanning the gap. The CDR3 covers 13 residues. The germline V gene encodes CDR1 SNHLY and CDR2 FYNNEI. The CDR3 protein is CASSGDSNQPQHF. CDR3 coding DNA: TGTGCCAGTTCGGGAGACAGCAATCAGCCCCAGCATTTT. The variable domain in full, with the rest retrieved from reference TRBV2 and TRBJ1-5, is EPEVTQTPSHQVTQMGQEVILRCVPISNHLYFYWYRQILGQKVEFLVSFYNNEISEKSEIFDDQFSVERPDGSNFTLKIRSTKLEDSAMYFCASSGDSNQPQHFGDGTRLSIL.

The V and J genes are TRBV29-1 and TRBJ2-5; 8 nucleotides align to TRBD1. The germline CDR1 and CDR2 sequences are SQVTM and ANQGSEA. Trimming removed 6 bases from V and 2 bases from J; junction bases left unmatched: 5. This CDR3 region has 13 residues. The CDR3 here is CSVWDRRQETQYF. DNA of the CDR3: TGCAGCGTATGGGACAGGAGACAAGAGACCCAGTACTTC. The entire variable domain, with the rest obtained from reference TRBV29-1 and TRBJ2-5, is as follows: SAVISQKPSRDICQRGTSLTIQCQVDSQVTMMFWYRQQPGQSLTLIATANQGSEATYESGFVIDKFPISRPNLTFSTLTVSNMSPEDSSIYLCSVWDRRQETQYFGPGTRLLVL.

V and J are TRBV4-3 and TRBJ2-7; 7 bases match TRBD2. Germline assignment: CDR1 LGHNA and CDR2 YSLEER. With V trimmed by 2 bases and J by 6 bases, 13 bases remained unmatched. This CDR3 region has 16 residues. CDR3 in amino acids: CASSQSGAGDRREQYF. The CDR3 bases are TGCGCCAGCAGCCAATCCGGGGCGGGAGATAGGCGCGAGCAGTACTTC.

The gene calls are TRBV11-2 and TRBJ2-7; a weak D match, TRBD2 (5 bases). Germline values: CDR1 SGHAT, CDR2 FQNNGV. Trimming took 5 bases from V and 4 from J, leaving 12 bases between them. This CDR3 spans 13 amino acids. Written as DNA, the CDR3 is TGTGCCAGCAGCCAAGGGAGCGAATACGAGCAGTACTTC. It is translated as CASSQGSEYEQYF. The full variable domain, rest sourced from reference TRBV11-2 and TRBJ2-7, is EAGVAQSPRYKIIEKRQSVAFWCNPISGHATLYWYQQILGQGPKLLIQFQNNGVVDDSQLPKDRFSAERLKGVDSTLKIQPAKLEDSAVYLCASSQGSEYEQYFGPGTRLTVT.

The chain combines TRBV7-2 with TRBJ1-2; 8 positions match TRBD1. The CDR3 runs to 14 residues. CDR1 and CDR2 (germline): SGHTA, FQGNSA. V lost 5 bases to trimming and J lost 3 bases; unmatched junction nucleotides: 5. The CDR3 sequence: CASSKPGQDYGYTF. Here the CDR3 DNA reads TGTGCCAGCAGCAAACCGGGACAGGACTATGGCTACACCTTC.

This chain links TRBV25-1 with TRBJ2-1; 7 positions agree with TRBD1. The V segment lost 4 bases and the J segment 4 bases; nucleotides outside the gene matches: 1. The germline gives CDR1 MGHDK, CDR2 SYGVNS. CDR3 length: 13 amino acids. CDR3 region: CASSVRGYNEQFF. The CDR3, as DNA: TGTGCCAGCAGTGTCAGGGGGTACAATGAGCAGTTCTTC.

A word on this clone: Within the sample, other DNA sequences also encode this same CDR3. The chain recombines TRBV27 with TRBJ2-7; D is possibly TRBD1 (6 bases). V dropped 6 bases and J dropped 0 bases, with 9 bases sitting between them. Germline CDR1 reads MNHEY; CDR2 reads SMNVEV (reference sequence). The CDR3 extends over 13 amino acids. The DNA of the CDR3 is TGTGCCAGCAGCTGGACAGTCTCCTACGAGCAGTACTTC. This translates into CASSWTVSYEQYF.

V is TRBV7-9 and J is TRBJ2-7; TRBD1 agrees at 9 bases. This CDR3 is 16 amino acids long. The germline V gene encodes CDR1 SEHNR and CDR2 FQNEAQ (reference sequence). The junction had 9 bases not matched to a gene; V was cut back by 4 bases and J by 2 bases. CDR3 in amino acids: CASSSPTRDRAYEQYF. The CDR3 nucleotides are TGTGCCAGCAGCTCGCCGACGCGGGACAGGGCCTACGAGCAGTACTTC.

The V and J genes are TRBV15 and TRBJ1-2; D call uncertain. The V and J ends lost 4 bases and 0 bases respectively, with 12 bases between them. This CDR3 has 15 residues. CDR1 LNHNV and CDR2 YYDKDF come from the germline V gene (reference sequence). This CDR3 reads CATSNTAKTNYGYTF. Written as DNA, the CDR3 is TGTGCCACCAGCAATACGGCCAAGACTAACTATGGCTACACCTTC.

The V and J genes are TRBV9 and TRBJ2-1; D is uncertain. Germline V lookup: CDR1 SGDLS, CDR2 YYNGEE. The V and J ends lost 7 bases and 7 bases respectively, with 12 bases between them. There are 12 residues in the CDR3. CDR3 bases: TGTGCCAGCGCCGGGCTGGGGAATGAGCAGTTCTTC. Amino acid sequence: CASAGLGNEQFF.

V gene TRBV30 combines with J gene TRBJ1-3; maybe TRBD1 (6 bases). CDR3 length: 16 residues. Germline CDR1 is GTSNPN and CDR2 is SVGIG (reference sequence). V gave up 3 bases and J gave up 0 bases, with 15 bases separating them. The DNA of the CDR3 is TGTGCCTGGAGATGGGACACACGATACTCTGGAAACACCATATATTTT. Its translation is CAWRWDTRYSGNTIYF.